The source of this TCR beta chain is a study of CD8+CD57+ T cells in acquired aplastic anemia. In this sample, this clonotype turned up a few times. What it binds is not known. Study-wide points: A set of around 30 CD8+ CDR3 sequences was shared between patients and controls, and these sequences appeared highly expressed in patients.

CDR3 length: 19 amino acids. The junction had 20 bases not matched to a gene; V was cut back by 5 bases and J by 3 bases. The germline CDR1 and CDR2 sequences are PRHDT and FYEKMQ (reference sequence). Genomic DNA constituted the template upon which TCR beta VDJ and CDR3 profiling was performed. Via MiXCR, TCRdb re-called the reads, giving one row per CDR3 protein. Among about 190,000 distinct CDR3 sequences listed, around half were seen once. Sequenced: sorted CD4+, CD8+, or CD8+CD57+ T cells (not recorded which) from PBMCs. The chain employs TRBV13 and TRBJ2-7, with 9 positions matching TRBD2. The clonotype was recovered from a human donor in good health, serving as a control. CDR3 in amino acids: CASSLTRTGGGERGYEQYF. In DNA form, the CDR3 reads TGTGCCAGCAGCCTCACGCGGACTGGCGGGGGGGAACGGGGCTACGAGCAGTACTTC. The variable domain in full, with the rest retrieved from reference TRBV13 and TRBJ2-7, is AAGVIQSPRHLIKEKRETATLKCYPIPRHDTVYWYQQGPGQDPQFLISFYEKMQSDKGSIPDRFSAQQFSDYHSELNMSSLELGDSALYFCASSLTRTGGGERGYEQYFGPGTRLTVT.